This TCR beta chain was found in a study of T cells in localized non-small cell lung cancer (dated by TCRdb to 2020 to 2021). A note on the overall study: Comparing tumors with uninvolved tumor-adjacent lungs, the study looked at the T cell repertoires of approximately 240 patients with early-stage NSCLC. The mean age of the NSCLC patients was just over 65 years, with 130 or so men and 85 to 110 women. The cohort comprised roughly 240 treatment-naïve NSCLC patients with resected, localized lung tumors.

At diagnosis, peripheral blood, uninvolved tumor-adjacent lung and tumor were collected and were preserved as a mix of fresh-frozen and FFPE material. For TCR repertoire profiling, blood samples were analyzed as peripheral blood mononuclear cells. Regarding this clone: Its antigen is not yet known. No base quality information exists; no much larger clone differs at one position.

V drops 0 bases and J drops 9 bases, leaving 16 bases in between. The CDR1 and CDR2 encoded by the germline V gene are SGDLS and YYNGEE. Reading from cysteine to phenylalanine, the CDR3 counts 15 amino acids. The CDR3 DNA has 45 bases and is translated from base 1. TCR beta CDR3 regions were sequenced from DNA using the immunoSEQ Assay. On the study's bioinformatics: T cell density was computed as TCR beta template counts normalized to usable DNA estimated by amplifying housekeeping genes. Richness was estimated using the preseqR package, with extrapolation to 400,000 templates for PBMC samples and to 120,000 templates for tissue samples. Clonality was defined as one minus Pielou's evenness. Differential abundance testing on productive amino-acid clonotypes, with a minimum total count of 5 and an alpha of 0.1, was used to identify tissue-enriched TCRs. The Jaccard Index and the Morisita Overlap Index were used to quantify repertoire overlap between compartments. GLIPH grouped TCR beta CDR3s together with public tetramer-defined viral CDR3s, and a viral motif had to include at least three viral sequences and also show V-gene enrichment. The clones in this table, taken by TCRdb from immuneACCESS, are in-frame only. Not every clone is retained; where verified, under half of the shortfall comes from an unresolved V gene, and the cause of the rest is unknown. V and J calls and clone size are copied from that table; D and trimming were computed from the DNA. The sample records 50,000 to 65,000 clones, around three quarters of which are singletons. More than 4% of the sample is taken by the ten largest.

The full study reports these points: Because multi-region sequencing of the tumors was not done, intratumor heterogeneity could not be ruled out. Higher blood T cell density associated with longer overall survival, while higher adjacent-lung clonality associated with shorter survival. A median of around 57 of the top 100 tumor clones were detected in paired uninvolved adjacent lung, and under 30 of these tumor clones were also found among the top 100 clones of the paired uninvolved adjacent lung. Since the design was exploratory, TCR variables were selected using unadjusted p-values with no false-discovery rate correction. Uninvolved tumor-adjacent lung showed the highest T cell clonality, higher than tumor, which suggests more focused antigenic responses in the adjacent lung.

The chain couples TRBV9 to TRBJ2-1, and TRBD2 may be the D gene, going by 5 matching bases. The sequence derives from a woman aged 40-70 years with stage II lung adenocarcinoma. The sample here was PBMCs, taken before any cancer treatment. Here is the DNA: TGTGCCAGCAGCGTAGTGGAGAGGGTTGGGAGTGAGCAGTTCTTC. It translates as CASSVVERVGSEQFF.